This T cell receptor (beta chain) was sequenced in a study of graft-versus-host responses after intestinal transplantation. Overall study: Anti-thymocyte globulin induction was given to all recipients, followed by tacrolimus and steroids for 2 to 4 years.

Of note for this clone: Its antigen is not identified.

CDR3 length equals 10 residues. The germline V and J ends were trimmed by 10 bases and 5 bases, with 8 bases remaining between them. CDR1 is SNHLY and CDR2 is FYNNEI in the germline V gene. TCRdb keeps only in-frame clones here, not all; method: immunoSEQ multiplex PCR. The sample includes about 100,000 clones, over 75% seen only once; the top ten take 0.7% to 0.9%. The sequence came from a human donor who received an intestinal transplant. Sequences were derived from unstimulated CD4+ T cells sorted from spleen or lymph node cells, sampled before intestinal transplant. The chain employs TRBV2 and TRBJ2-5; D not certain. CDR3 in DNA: TGTGCCACCAAATCCGAGACCCAGTACTTC. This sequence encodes CATKSETQYF.